The 23 T cell receptor beta chains in this list originate from one sample, sequenced in a study of T-cell memory formation after mild COVID-19. MiXCR was run by TCRdb on the 5' RACE reads, yielding one entry per CDR3 protein. Among about 200,000 distinct CDR3 sequences listed, 18% were seen once. Sequenced input: PBMCs or a T cell subset sorted from them (not recorded which). The receptor source for this set is an adult woman who had mild COVID-19 (a few samples of this study predate the infection). Cell type and time point are not known.

The table lists this clonotype with a few counts. V gene TRBV20-1 combines with J gene TRBJ1-1; D not certain. Deletions cut 6 bases from V and 8 bases from J, with 10 bases between. Per the germline V gene, CDR1 is DFQATT and CDR2 is SNEGSKA (reference sequence). This CDR3 spans 10 amino acids. The CDR3 nucleotides are TGCAGTGCCCTGGCTCGGGAAGCTTTCTTT. This codes for CSALAREAFF.

The genes are TRBV21-1 and TRBJ2-7. TRBV21-1 is annotated as a pseudogene. The CDR3 is 17 amino acids. CDR3 sequence (DNA): TGTGCCAGCAGCAAACGGACGCGAAGGGGGAGGTCCTACGAGCAGTACTTC. Its translation is CASSKRTRRGRSYEQYF.

This clonotype came up many times. This chain uses TRBV5-1 with TRBJ2-5; tentatively, D is TRBD1 or TRBD2 (5 bases each). Germline V CDR1 and CDR2: SGHRS, YFSETQ. The CDR3 covers 14 residues. V lost 4 bases and J lost 1, with 11 bases in between. CDR3 coding DNA: TGCGCCAGCAGCCCCGGGACGGTCCAAGAGACCCAGTACTTC. This sequence encodes CASSPGTVQETQYF.

This clonotype has only a few counts. This chain links TRBV5-5 with TRBJ2-5, with TRBD1 identical over 8 bases. The trim removed 1 base at V and 4 bases at J, leaving 6 bases unmatched. CDR3 size: 15 residues. Germline V CDR1 and CDR2: SGHKS, YYEKEE (reference sequence). CDR3 bases: TGTGCCAGCAGCTTGTTAGCAGGGGGCGTAGAGACCCAGTACTTC. Amino acid sequence: CASSLLAGGVETQYF. Filled out from reference TRBV5-5 and TRBJ2-5, the complete variable domain reads DAGVTQSPTHLIKTRGQQVTLRCSPISGHKSVSWYQQVLGQGPQFIFQYYEKEERGRGNFPDRFSARQFPNYSSELNVNALLLGDSALYLCASSLLAGGVETQYFGPGTRLLVL.

The rearrangement joins TRBV7-2 to TRBJ1-1; D might be TRBD1 (5 bases). V shed 3 bases and J shed 1 base, with 15 bases lying between them. The germline V gene has CDR1 SGHTA and CDR2 FQGNSA. CDR3 length equals 16 residues. The CDR3 loop is CASSLLGRGANTEAFF. The DNA of the CDR3 is TGTGCCAGCAGCTTGTTGGGGAGGGGTGCGAACACTGAAGCTTTCTTT.

The gene calls are TRBV7-9 and TRBJ2-3; 10 nucleotides align to TRBD1. The V and J ends lost 3 bases and 2 bases, in that order; junction bases with no gene match: 5. The CDR3 spans 16 residues. CDR1 and CDR2 from the germline V gene are SEHNR and FQNEAQ (reference sequence). As DNA, the CDR3 is TGTGCCAGCAGCTTCCCGGGACAGGGGCTCACAGATACGCAGTATTTT. Translation: CASSFPGQGLTDTQYF. Looking up the rest from reference TRBV7-9 and TRBJ2-3 gives the full variable domain: DTGVSQNPRHKITKRGQNVTFRCDPISEHNRLYWYRQTLGQGPEFLTYFQNEAQLEKSRLLSDRFSAERPKGSFSTLEIQRTEQGDSAMYLCASSFPGQGLTDTQYFGPGTRLTVL.

The sample holds one count of this clonotype. V is TRBV2 and J is TRBJ1-6; a possible D gene is TRBD1 (5 bases). The CDR3 extends over 16 amino acids. Trimming removed 6 bases at V and 3 bases at J, with 15 bases between. From germline, CDR1 is SNHLY and CDR2 FYNNEI. Written as DNA, the CDR3 is TGTGCCAGCAGCGCCGACAGAGACCTCTATAATTCACCCCTCCACTTT. Translation gives CASSADRDLYNSPLHF.

This chain uses TRBV18 with TRBJ2-3, with 9 bases matching TRBD2. Germline-derived CDR1 and CDR2 are KGHSH and LQKENI. Losses at the gene ends were 3 bases for V and 2 bases for J; bases not matched to a gene: 9. CDR3 length: 17 residues. The CDR3 DNA is TGTGCCAGCTCACCTGCCCTGACTAGCGGAGCCACAGATACGCAGTATTTT. This translates into CASSPALTSGATDTQYF.

This clonotype has a count of ten or more. The chain uses TRBV5-5 and TRBJ2-3; D might be TRBD2 (5 bases). Germline-derived CDR1 and CDR2 are SGHKS and YYEKEE (reference sequence). Trimming left V 3 bases short and J 6 bases short, with 14 bases between. This CDR3 region has 14 residues. The DNA for the CDR3 is TGTGCCAGCAGCTCCAGGTCGGGGTACGATACGCAGTATTTT. This translates into CASSSRSGYDTQYF. Combining the CDR3 with reference TRBV5-5 and TRBJ2-3 gives the whole variable domain DAGVTQSPTHLIKTRGQQVTLRCSPISGHKSVSWYQQVLGQGPQFIFQYYEKEERGRGNFPDRFSARQFPNYSSELNVNALLLGDSALYLCASSSRSGYDTQYFGPGTRLTVL.

This clonotype occurred many times. This chain uses TRBV10-3 with TRBJ2-1; 8 bases align to TRBD1. J lost 5 bases, V lost 5 bases, and 5 bases had no gene match. This CDR3 has 14 amino acids. Germline CDR1 reads ENHRY; CDR2 reads SYGVKD. In DNA form, the CDR3 reads TGTGCCATCAGTAGACAGGGGTCGGACAATGAGCAGTTCTTC. This sequence encodes CAISRQGSDNEQFF.

This clonotype is a singleton in its sample. The V gene is TRBV6-2 or TRBV6-3, the J gene TRBJ2-4; maybe TRBD2 (5 bases). The V gene lost 6 bases and the J gene lost 0 bases, with 12 bases spanning the gap. This CDR3 spans 15 amino acids. Germline values: CDR1 MNHEY, CDR2 SVGEGT. The CDR3 region is CASSPEGLAKNIQYF. The CDR3 bases are TGTGCCAGCAGCCCTGAGGGTCTAGCCAAAAACATTCAGTACTTC.

With respect to this clonotype: At one of its ends the junction is not consistent with the germline gene, which may arise from a read error. The chain recombines TRBV7-9 with TRBJ2-2; 9 bases are a match to TRBD1. Germline loops: CDR1 SEHNR, CDR2 FQNEAQ (reference sequence). The CDR3 spans 14 residues. CDR3 sequence reads: CASTEDRGTGEQFF. CDR3 coding DNA: TGTGCCAGCACCGAGGACAGGGGCACCGGGGAGCAGTTTTTT.

This clonotype appeared a few times. The gene calls are TRBV20-1 and TRBJ2-3; TRBD2 matches at 9 bases. V trimming: 1 base; J trimming: 3 bases; junction bases outside the gene matches: 5. Germline CDR1 reads DFQATT; CDR2 reads SNEGSKA (reference sequence). CDR3 length: 15 residues. In DNA form, the CDR3 reads TGCAGTGCTAGAGGGGCGGGGGGGCCGACAGATACGCAGTATTTT. This codes for CSARGAGGPTDTQYF.

This clonotype appeared many times. V gene TRBV4-2 combines with J gene TRBJ2-7; 11 bases map to TRBD2. After removal of 0 bases from V and 0 bases from J, the junction contained 7 bases not matched to a gene. The CDR3 has 18 residues. Germline values: CDR1 LGHNA, CDR2 YNFKEQ. The CDR3 DNA follows: TGTGCCAGCAGCCAAGATGGAACTAGCGGGAGCCTCTCCTACGAGCAGTACTTC. It translates to CASSQDGTSGSLSYEQYF.

This clonotype has at least ten counts. V usage is TRBV18 and J usage is TRBJ2-6; 7 bases agree with TRBD1. CDR1 is KGHSH, CDR2 LQKENI, per germline. The CDR3 covers 18 residues. V lost 1 base to trimming and J lost 0 bases; unmatched junction nucleotides: 6. CDR3 region: CASSPRTGALSGANVLTF. The CDR3 DNA sequence: TGTGCCAGCTCACCACGAACAGGGGCTCTCTCTGGGGCCAACGTCCTGACTTTC.

This clonotype was recorded many times. The genes are TRBV5-1 and TRBJ2-1; TRBD2 aligns across 9 bases. Germline trimming cut 5 bases from V and 4 bases from J; bases unmatched to any gene: 7. The CDR3 is 15 residues long. Germline lookup yields CDR1 SGHRS and CDR2 YFSETQ. CDR3 sequence: CASSLAGVRYNEQFF. CDR3 nucleotides: TGCGCCAGCAGTTTAGCGGGAGTACGGTACAATGAGCAGTTCTTC.

This clonotype appeared a few times. CDR3 amino acids: CSARDPGAGGSYNEQFF. The CDR3 coding sequence is TGCAGTGCTAGAGACCCGGGAGCGGGAGGGTCCTACAATGAGCAGTTCTTC. The chain is built from TRBV20-1 and TRBJ2-1; 10 bases agree with TRBD2. V trimming: 0 bases; J trimming: 1 base; junction bases outside the gene matches: 6. This CDR3 has 17 amino acids. The germline gives CDR1 DFQATT, CDR2 SNEGSKA (reference sequence).

This clonotype has just a few counts. The chain uses TRBV9 and TRBJ1-2, with no clear D. This CDR3 is built from 14 residues. V dropped 4 bases and J dropped 5 bases, with 15 bases sitting between them. Germline V CDR1 and CDR2: SGDLS, YYNGEE. CDR3 bases: TGTGCCAGCAGCACTGGTCAAGGGAAGTATGGCTACACCTTC. It translates to CASSTGQGKYGYTF. Looking up the rest from reference TRBV9 and TRBJ1-2 gives the full variable domain: DSGVTQTPKHLITATGQRVTLRCSPRSGDLSVYWYQQSLDQGLQFLIQYYNGEERAKGNILERFSAQQFPDLHSELNLSSLELGDSALYFCASSTGQGKYGYTFGSGTRLTVV.

This clonotype showed up just a few times. The chain carries TRBV9 and TRBJ1-6; 10 bases match TRBD1. CDR3 length: 15 amino acids. Germline CDR1 reads SGDLS; CDR2 reads YYNGEE. Losses at the gene ends were 3 bases for V and 7 bases for J; bases not matched to a gene: 4. CDR3 region: CASSAGQGTNSPLHF. The CDR3 nucleotides are TGTGCCAGCAGCGCGGGACAGGGGACAAATTCACCCCTCCACTTT.

The chain couples TRBV5-6 to TRBJ2-1, with 8 bases fitting TRBD1. J gave up 9 bases and V 4 bases, and 6 bases lay outside the gene matches. From germline, CDR1 is SGHDT and CDR2 YYEEEE. The CDR3 contains 13 residues. The CDR3 nucleotides are TGTGCCAGCAGCGTCAGGGGGCGCGGTGAGCAGTTCTTC. Its translation is CASSVRGRGEQFF.

The rearrangement uses TRBV7-9 and TRBJ2-1; D ambiguous. V lost 4 bases to trimming and J lost 1 base, with 20 bases between them. The length of the CDR3 is 18 residues. Germline loops: CDR1 SEHNR, CDR2 FQNEAQ (reference sequence). In nucleotides, the CDR3 is TGTGCCAGCAGCTCCTTCCGCTCCGGTCGGCTTTCCTACAATGAGCAGTTCTTC. Its translation: CASSSFRSGRLSYNEQFF.

This sequence joins TRBV18 and TRBJ2-3; D remains unclear. Trimming pared 3 bases from V and 4 bases from J, leaving 11 bases between. Germline CDR1 and CDR2: KGHSH and LQKENI. The CDR3 is 14 residues long. DNA for the CDR3: TGTGCCAGCTCACCCCGCCATGGTGCAGATACGCAGTATTTT. Translating gives CASSPRHGADTQYF.

The V call is TRBV9, the J call TRBJ2-5; no clear D gene. Trimming cost V 0 bases and J 2 bases, with 14 bases left between them. Germline values: CDR1 SGDLS, CDR2 YYNGEE. CDR3 size: 16 residues. The DNA for the CDR3 is TGTGCCAGCAGCGTAGGGCCGACGTCCCCACAAGAGACCCAGTACTTC. Its translation: CASSVGPTSPQETQYF.